This TCR beta chain was documented in a study of blood T cell repertoires in COVID-19. This CDR3 comprises 12 residues. With 6 bases removed from V and 4 bases from J, the gap between germline ends came to 9 bases. Sequencing used immunoSEQ multiplex PCR; TCRdb keeps in-frame clones, though not all of them. The table shows 55,000 to 70,000 clones, with 88% occurring only once. The sample was PBMCs or T cells enriched from blood (not recorded which). The V call is TRBV12-3 or TRBV12-4, the J call TRBJ1-1; D ambiguous. The sequence was collected from a woman aged 40 to 50 who had recovered from COVID-19. CDR3 sequence reads: CASSLSGTEAFF. The CDR3 bases are TGTGCCAGCAGCTTGTCCGGCACTGAAGCTTTCTTT.